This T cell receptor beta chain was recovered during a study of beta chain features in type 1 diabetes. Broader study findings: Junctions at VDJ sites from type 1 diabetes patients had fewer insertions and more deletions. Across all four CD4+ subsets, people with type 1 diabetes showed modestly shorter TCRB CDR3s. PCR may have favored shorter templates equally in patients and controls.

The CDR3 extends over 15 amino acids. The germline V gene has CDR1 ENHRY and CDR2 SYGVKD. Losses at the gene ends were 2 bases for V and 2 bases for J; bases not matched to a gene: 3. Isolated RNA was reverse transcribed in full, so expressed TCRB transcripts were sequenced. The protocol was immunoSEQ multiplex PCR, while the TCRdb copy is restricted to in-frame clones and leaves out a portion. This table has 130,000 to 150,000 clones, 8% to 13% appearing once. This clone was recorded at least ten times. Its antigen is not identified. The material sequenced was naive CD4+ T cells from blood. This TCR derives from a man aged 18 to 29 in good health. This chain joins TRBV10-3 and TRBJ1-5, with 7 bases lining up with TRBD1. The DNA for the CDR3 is TGTGCCATCAGTGAGACTGACAGGGGCAATCAGCCCCAGCATTTT. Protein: CAISETDRGNQPQHF.